This TCR beta chain was captured by sequencing in a study of T cells in Graves' hyperthyroidism and ophthalmopathy (dated by TCRdb to between 2019 and 2020). Broadly, across the study: Peripheral blood samples were taken at initial diagnosis, before any treatment was given. The roughly 91 discovery patients were randomly split 7:3 into training and test sets. After blood sampling, hyperthyroidism patients were treated with methimazole at a starting dose of 30 mg daily, and ophthalmopathy patients were treated with high-dose intravenous methylprednisolone. The paper describes TCR Vbeta CDR3 sequencing of 130 to 150 peripheral blood samples, made up of 40 to 45 ophthalmopathy patients, 70 to 75 hyperthyroidism patients and 17 progressor patients. A discovery cohort of roughly 100 patients, 43 with Graves' ophthalmopathy and fewer than 65 with stable Graves' hyperthyroidism, was used to find distinguishing TCR V-J signatures. Thyroid tissue and blood T-cell repertoires from several Graves' hyperthyroidism patients were also compared in the study. Prospective prediction of ophthalmopathy was tested in an independent validation cohort consisting of 18 hyperthyroidism patients and 15 to 17 patients who later progressed to ophthalmopathy. Study-wide conclusions, independent of this receptor: In cross-validation, a model built on a 13 V-J signature told ophthalmopathy apart from stable hyperthyroidism with roughly 87% sensitivity and roughly 83% specificity, and in testing the same model reached 80%/75%. Most expanded thyroid clonotypes (frequency above 0.001) were also detected in blood, suggesting blood repertoires may reflect thyroid immune responses. Sample size was not statistically predetermined, and investigators were not blinded to group allocation. In validation, progression to ophthalmopathy was predicted by the model with about 70% sensitivity and around 76% specificity, a median of roughly 6 months before onset.

This clonotype was seen just once. Its antigen remains unidentified. Base qualities were left out, and no much larger clone turns up one base away. One read offers little support. Ophthalmopathy patients had moderately to severely active disease, Clinical Activity Score of at least 3, NOSPECS grade of at least 4, and duration under 3 months. Patients with uncontrolled infections, other autoimmune diseases, pregnancy or lactation were excluded. Diagnoses relied on clinical symptoms, serum thyroxine and TRAb, thyroid ultrasound and orbital computed tomography. PBMCs were separated from 8 to 10 ml of fresh peripheral blood using Ficoll-Paque density gradient centrifugation. Total RNA was extracted with Trizol reagent, and quality was checked on an Agilent 2100 Bioanalyzer. The TCR beta CDR3 regions were amplified from RNA transcripts. The TCR CDR3 was subjected to a first round of RT-PCR using the HTBI primer set and the Qiagen OneStep RT-PCR kit. A second multiplex PCR round built the libraries, followed by size selection and purification. The libraries were sequenced on an Illumina HiSeq2000 using paired-end 100 bp reads. The authors processed their data as follows. SOAPnuke was used to process the raw data, throwing out any read that contained adapters or uncalled bases, had a mean Phred below 15, or lacked an exact constant-primer or identifier match. High-quality paired reads were merged with COPE v1.2.5, and unique nucleotide sequences were defined as clonotypes. Clonotypes were aligned to IMGT TRBV, TRBD and TRBJ reference segments using MiTCR v1.1. The analysis included only V-J combinations with a frequency above 0.0001, which together covered roughly 99% of the repertoires. A TCS score was defined as the ratio between F50 (clonal expansion) and ExV (chaos), using BLOSUM62-based TCRdist between CDR3 peptides within each V-J. Welch's t-statistics and random forest reduced roughly 540 V-J features to 13, which were used in a naive Bayes classifier (R e1071). The public sequencing data were trimmed at Q25 with fastp and processed into clonotypes with MiXCR by TCRdb, which kept only in-frame beta chains. Merged by CDR3 protein, the rows form single entries marked with the most common genes and DNA. These V and J calls derive from TCRdb rather than the authors' analysis. The table for this sample lists around 350,000 distinct CDR3 sequences; roughly 15% of them were counted only once. The top ten hold about 21% of the sample.

Germline trimming: 3 bases from V, 6 bases from J; junction bases outside gene matches: 8. The germline V gene supplies CDR1 SGHTA and CDR2 FQGTGA. The CDR3 runs 15 amino acids, cysteine and phenylalanine included. Just CDR3 DNA is preserved here, 45 bases in frame from base 1. This TCR was recovered from a woman aged 60-70 years with Graves' ophthalmopathy. The chain links TRBV7-3 with TRBJ2-1, and 7 bases in between align with TRBD1. Sequenced input: blood. The DNA reads as follows: TGTGCCAGCAGCTTGAGGAGACAGGGTACCAATGAGCAGTTCTTC. Translated, this gives CASSLRRQGTNEQFF.